The 13 T cell receptor beta chains presented below share a single source sample, sequenced in a study of blood T cell repertoires in COVID-19. The method was immunoSEQ multiplex PCR; TCRdb's version includes in-frame clones alone and lacks a portion of them. The sample shows approximately 150,000 clones, about four fifths of them seen only once. Material: PBMCs or T cells enriched from blood (not recorded which). These TCRs come from a man between 60 and 75 years old who had recovered from COVID-19.

The V call is TRBV6-4, the J call TRBJ2-2, with 8 bases aligning to TRBD1. Germline values: CDR1 MRHNA, CDR2 SNTAGT. Germline trimming cut 6 bases from V and 4 bases from J; bases unmatched to any gene: 16. This CDR3 has 18 amino acids. DNA for the CDR3: TGTGCCAGCAGGCAACTCCGACCGACAGGGGTGGGCACCGGGGAGCTGTTTTTT. Encoded protein: CASRQLRPTGVGTGELFF.

The chain carries TRBV11-3 and TRBJ2-1; D perhaps matches TRBD2 (5 bases). Germline lookup yields CDR1 SGHNT and CDR2 YENEEA. CDR3 length equals 14 residues. The V gene lost 5 bases and the J gene lost 8 bases, with 16 bases spanning the gap. The CDR3, as DNA: TGTGCCAGCAGCCCCGGCCCGCCGCGGGATGAGCAGTTCTTC. Protein: CASSPGPPRDEQFF.

CDR3 amino acids: CASSLSMGGYTF. The DNA for the CDR3 is TGTGCCAGCAGCTTAAGCATGGGCGGCTACACCTTC. V gene TRBV3-1 (or the pseudogene TRBV3-2) combines with J gene TRBJ1-2; D uncertain. CDR1 LGHDT and CDR2 YNNKEL come from the germline V gene (reference sequence). The V gene lost 5 bases and the J gene lost 8 bases, with 12 bases spanning the gap. The CDR3 has 12 residues.

Here the CDR3 DNA reads TGTGCCAGCAGTTTAGCCTTTGGCAGGGGGCGCCGGGTCTATGGCTACACCTTC. It is translated as CASSLAFGRGRRVYGYTF. The chain combines TRBV28 with TRBJ1-2; TRBD1 matches at 8 bases. This CDR3 region has 18 residues. V shed 2 bases, J shed 4 bases, and the junction held 15 bases outside the gene matches. Germline V CDR1 and CDR2: MDHEN, SYDVKM.

This clone was observed once. DNA of the CDR3: TGTGCCAGTAGTACGGGACAGATAAACACTGAAGCTTTCTTT. Translating gives CASSTGQINTEAFF. The chain links TRBV19 to TRBJ1-1, with TRBD1 matching 7 bases. The CDR3 has 14 residues. J lost 2 bases, V lost 4 bases, and 4 bases had no gene match. Germline V gives CDR1 LNHDA, CDR2 SQIVND (reference sequence).

V usage is TRBV15 and J usage is TRBJ2-1; D might be TRBD2 (5 bases). Trimming took off 3 bases at V and 5 bases at J, with 14 bases between the two ends. Germline V gene data show CDR1 as LNHNV and CDR2 as YYDKDF (reference sequence). CDR3 size: 15 residues. CDR3 region: CATSRTDLTHNEQFF. The CDR3 DNA sequence: TGTGCCACCAGCAGGACGGACTTAACTCACAATGAGCAGTTCTTC.

Only a few counts were recorded for this clone. V usage is TRBV3-1 (or the pseudogene TRBV3-2) and J usage is TRBJ2-7, with a weak D call TRBD1 (5 bases). From germline, CDR1 is LGHDT and CDR2 YNNKEL (reference sequence). The CDR3 is 15 residues long. The germline V and J ends were trimmed by 4 bases and 0 bases, with 13 bases remaining between them. CDR3 in DNA: TGTGCCAGCAGCCCGGCGAACCAGGGCTCCTACGAGCAGTACTTC. This sequence encodes CASSPANQGSYEQYF.

J is TRBJ1-2 and V is TRBV15; 10 nucleotides agree with TRBD1. Germline loops: CDR1 LNHNV, CDR2 YYDKDF (reference sequence). Trimming at V came to 3 bases and at J to 4 bases, leaving 2 bases not matched to a gene. This CDR3 contains 14 residues. Here the CDR3 DNA reads TGTGCCACCAGCAGGACAGGGGGCGGCTATGGCTACACCTTC. Translated: CATSRTGGGYGYTF.

This sequence joins TRBV11-2 and TRBJ2-5, with TRBD2 matching over 12 bases. Trimming at V came to 0 bases and at J to 6 bases, leaving 14 bases not matched to a gene. The germline gives CDR1 SGHAT, CDR2 FQNNGV. CDR3 length: 19 residues. CDR3 bases: TGTGCCAGCAGCTTAGAGGGGACCCCTAGCGGGAGGGCATTAAAGACCCAGTACTTC. Translation: CASSLEGTPSGRALKTQYF.

This clone was seen a handful of times. V gene TRBV7-6 combines with J gene TRBJ2-3; no definite D call. This CDR3 is built from 15 residues. The germline CDR1 and CDR2 sequences are SGHVS and FNYEAQ. Between the trimmed V and J ends, which lost 4 bases and 4 bases, there was a span of 15 bases. The CDR3 DNA reads as TGTGCCAGCAGCTCTGGTGAGGAGTGGGCAGATACGCAGTATTTT. Protein sequence: CASSSGEEWADTQYF. The full variable domain, rest sourced from reference TRBV7-6 and TRBJ2-3, is GAGVSQSPRYKVTKRGQDVALRCDPISGHVSLYWYRQALGQGPEFLTYFNYEAQQDKSGLPNDRFSAERPEGSISTLTIQRTEQRDSAMYRCASSSGEEWADTQYFGPGTRLTVL.

CDR3 coding DNA: TGTGCCACCAGTGATCCGACGAGCGGGGGGCAAGACAATGAGCAGTTCTTC. It codes for CATSDPTSGGQDNEQFF. This sequence joins TRBV24-1 and TRBJ2-1, with 9 bases fitting TRBD2. The V and J ends lost 3 bases and 5 bases, in that order; junction bases with no gene match: 10. CDR1 and CDR2 (germline): KGHDR, SFDVKD. This CDR3 has 17 amino acids.

This clone was counted only a few times. This rearrangement joins TRBV28 to TRBJ2-5, with a tentative D call TRBD1 (5 bases). Between the trimmed V and J ends, which lost 2 bases and 0 bases, there was a span of 13 bases. The CDR3 contains 16 residues. The germline gives CDR1 MDHEN, CDR2 SYDVKM. The CDR3 sequence: CASSLVGVGDQETQYF. The CDR3 DNA is TGTGCCAGCAGTTTAGTGGGCGTAGGGGACCAAGAGACCCAGTACTTC.

The J gene is TRBJ1-5, the V gene TRBV15; D gene uncertain. V was trimmed by 4 bases and J by 8 bases, leaving 12 bases between them. Per germline, CDR1 LNHNV and CDR2 YYDKDF (reference sequence). The CDR3 totals 13 residues. CDR3 residues: CATSTTHGEPQHF. In nucleotides, the CDR3 is TGTGCCACCAGCACCACTCATGGAGAGCCCCAGCATTTT. The full variable domain, with the rest looked up from reference TRBV15 and TRBJ1-5, is DAMVIQNPRYQVTQFGKPVTLSCSQTLNHNVMYWYQQKSSQAPKLLFHYYDKDFNNEADTPDNFQSRRPNTSFCFLDIRSPGLGDTAMYLCATSTTHGEPQHFGDGTRLSIL.